The 4 T cell receptor beta chains listed next were all sequenced from one sample in a study of cytomegalovirus exposure and HLA in healthy donors. PCR employed 60 Vbeta and 13 Jbeta primers. Libraries were prepared by immunoSEQ multiplex PCR; TCRdb keeps only in-frame clonotypes and omits some of them. The sample includes roughly 100,000 clones, approximately 12% of them seen just once. Sequencing used PBMCs. Source of these receptors: a man aged 35-49 years in good health and CMV-seropositive.

This chain links TRBV5-4 with TRBJ2-1; 13 bases match TRBD2. Germline CDR1 and CDR2: SGHNT and YYREEE (reference sequence). V shed 4 bases, J shed 8 bases, and the junction held 9 bases outside the gene matches. This CDR3 has 16 amino acids. CDR3 nucleotides: TGTGCCAGCAGCCCGGGGACTAGCGGGATAGGTGATGAGCAGTTCTTC. Amino acids: CASSPGTSGIGDEQFF.

This rearrangement joins TRBV9 to TRBJ2-5; maybe TRBD1 (5 bases). The germline CDR1 and CDR2 sequences are SGDLS and YYNGEE. The ends were cut back, 2 bases at V and 1 base at J, with 12 bases in the middle. The CDR3 covers 15 residues. CDR3 in amino acids: CASSVDGAVQETQYF. DNA of the CDR3: TGTGCCAGCAGCGTGGATGGGGCGGTCCAAGAGACCCAGTACTTC.

This chain connects TRBV5-1 to TRBJ2-5; 8 nucleotides align to TRBD1. V shed 3 bases, J shed 5 bases, and the junction held 9 bases outside the gene matches. The CDR3 length is 15 residues. Germline loops: CDR1 SGHRS, CDR2 YFSETQ. CDR3: CASSSIGTGRETQYF. In DNA, the CDR3 is TGCGCCAGCAGCTCGATCGGGACAGGTCGGGAGACCCAGTACTTC. Based on the CDR3 plus reference TRBV5-1 and TRBJ2-5, the full variable domain is KAGVTQTPRYLIKTRGQQVTLSCSPISGHRSVSWYQQTPGQGLQFLFEYFSETQRNKGNFPGRFSGRQFSNSRSEMNVSTLELGDSALYLCASSSIGTGRETQYFGPGTRLLVL.

This chain joins TRBV30 and TRBJ2-3; 12 nucleotides line up with TRBD2. V lost 2 bases to trimming and J lost 3 bases; unmatched junction nucleotides: 12. This CDR3 is 18 amino acids long. Per germline, CDR1 GTSNPN and CDR2 SVGIG (reference sequence). CDR3 sequence: CAWSNSGLAGIGTDTQYF. Here the CDR3 DNA reads TGTGCCTGGAGTAATTCCGGACTAGCGGGAATAGGAACAGATACGCAGTATTTT.